Reported below is one TCR beta chain. This sample is drawn from a study of T cells in localized non-small cell lung cancer. From germline, CDR1 is SGHTA and CDR2 FQGNSA. The CDR3 consists of 15 residues. Trimming cost V 5 bases and J 0 bases; bases outside gene matches: 4. Sequencing was performed with immunoSEQ multiplex PCR; in TCRdb, only in-frame clones are kept and a portion is missing. The repertoire includes around 96,000 clones, about nine tenths of them detected once, and 4.1% sits in the top ten. This chain links TRBV7-2 with TRBJ1-1; 9 bases align to TRBD1. This TCR was sampled from a woman aged 35 to 75 with stage II squamous cell lung carcinoma. Sequences were derived from PBMCs, sampled before any cancer treatment. In DNA, the CDR3 is TGTGCCAGCAGCCCGGGACAGGGAATGAACACTGAAGCTTTCTTT. This codes for CASSPGQGMNTEAFF.